This T cell receptor beta chain emerged from a study of metastatic and nonmetastatic thyroid tumors. Study-level information: The study looked at repertoires side by side in blood and in tumor or nodule tissue from malignant and benign thyroid patients.

Under the authors' procedure: Building a distant-metastasis classifier for papillary thyroid cancer drew on CDR3 differences across clinicopathological groups. TCRdb used MiXCR to call clones anew from the PCR reads. In this record, the V and J calls reflect TCRdb's handling and not the investigators' own analysis. The sample includes roughly 30,000 clones, just under 30% seen only once; the top ten take about 30%. Study-wide results and limits: Compared with benign nodules, malignant thyroid tumors were reported to have significantly higher TCR beta diversity in both blood and tumor.

Nobody among the patients had been given any treatment before thyroid surgery. In this sample, this clone turned up a few times. What it recognizes is unknown. This CDR3 comprises 13 residues. Germline V gene data show CDR1 as MNHNS and CDR2 as SASEGT. V was clipped by 5 bases and J by 7 bases, with 12 bases between them. This rearrangement joins TRBV6-1 to TRBJ2-1; TRBD1 might be the D (5 bases). The sequence was collected from a female donor with papillary thyroid cancer or a benign thyroid nodule (not recorded which). Some clones in this sample may be carry-over from other donors' samples. Sequenced material: blood. The CDR3 sequence: CASSPGLGNEQFF. DNA of the CDR3: TGTGCCAGCAGTCCAGGGTTGGGTAATGAGCAGTTCTTC.